One sample yielded the 24 T cell receptor beta chains listed below, sequenced in a study of shared clonotypes between healthy human individuals. Data came from immunoSEQ multiplex PCR; TCRdb stores just in-frame clones and leaves some out. The sample comprises about 1.9 million clones, just under 95% of which are singletons, and 1.5% to 2% rests with the top ten. As defined, naive CD8 cells were CD45RO-negative and positively selected for CCR7, with terminally differentiated effector memory CD45RA+ cells excluded. The sample consisted of naive CD8+ T cells from PBMCs. The receptors stem from a man between 18 and 35 years old in good health. Some clones in this sample may be carry-over from other donors' samples.

This chain uses TRBV5-1 with TRBJ1-3; D gene unclear. The V end lost 5 bases, the J end lost 4 bases, and 4 bases lay between the germline ends. CDR3 size: 11 residues. The germline V gene encodes CDR1 SGHRS and CDR2 YFSETQ. The CDR3 loop is CASRQGNTIYF. The CDR3 coding sequence is TGCGCCAGCAGACAGGGAAACACCATATATTTT.

This clone appeared once. The chain carries TRBV4-3 and TRBJ2-5; D is undetermined. Trimming removed 0 bases at V and 4 bases at J, with 9 bases between. Germline assignment: CDR1 LGHNA and CDR2 YSLEER. This CDR3 spans 14 amino acids. The CDR3 region has the DNA TGCGCCAGCAGCCAAGATAGTCGTAGAGAGACCCAGTACTTC. Translation: CASSQDSRRETQYF.

The J gene is TRBJ1-2, the V gene TRBV27; 7 positions match TRBD1. This CDR3 has 14 residues. The junction had 4 bases not matched to a gene; V was cut back by 4 bases and J by 2 bases. Looked up from germline, CDR1 is MNHEY and CDR2 is SMNVEV (reference sequence). CDR3 residues: CASSSGGANYGYTF. DNA of the CDR3: TGTGCCAGCAGTTCAGGGGGGGCGAACTATGGCTACACCTTC.

The chain joins TRBV28 to TRBJ1-5, with D tentatively TRBD1 (6 bases). The ends were cut back, 10 bases at V and 0 bases at J, with 22 bases in the middle. Germline lookup yields CDR1 MDHEN and CDR2 SYDVKM. CDR3 length: 17 amino acids. CDR3 bases: TGTGCCACCCAAACAGGGAGTATCTTATATAGCAATCAGCCCCAGCATTTT. Translating it yields CATQTGSILYSNQPQHF.

The chain links TRBV7-9 to TRBJ2-7; the D call may be TRBD1 or TRBD2 (7 bases each). The germline CDR1 and CDR2 sequences are SEHNR and FQNEAQ (reference sequence). V was trimmed by 5 bases and J by 3 bases, leaving 23 bases between them. This CDR3 spans 17 amino acids. This chain's CDR3 is CASSKTGSLAEFYEQYF. As DNA, the CDR3 is TGTGCCAGCAGCAAGACAGGGAGTCTAGCGGAATTCTACGAGCAGTACTTC.

This chain connects TRBV12-1 to TRBJ2-7; the DNA was not used to check the table's D call, TRBD1. TRBV12-1 is a pseudogene. CDR3 length equals 15 residues. Here the CDR3 reads CASSSYGAHVDEQYF. As DNA, the CDR3 is TGTGCCAGCAGCTCGTATGGGGCCCATGTGGACGAGCAGTACTTC.

The rearrangement joins TRBV13 to TRBJ2-1, with 8 bases aligning to TRBD2. This CDR3 region has 14 residues. The V gene end was trimmed by 4 bases and the J gene end by 4 bases; junction bases not matched to a gene: 3. CDR1 PRHDT and CDR2 FYEKMQ come from the germline V gene (reference sequence). DNA of the CDR3: TGTGCCAGCAGCTCAGGACTAGCTTACAATGAGCAGTTCTTC. This encodes CASSSGLAYNEQFF.

The J gene is TRBJ2-7, the V gene TRBV27; maybe TRBD1 (5 bases). The V end was cut by 6 bases, the J end by 4 bases, with 10 bases between. Germline V gives CDR1 MNHEY, CDR2 SMNVEV (reference sequence). The CDR3 runs to 12 residues. The chain's CDR3 is CASRTVGYEQYF. CDR3 sequence (DNA): TGTGCCAGCAGGACAGTGGGGTACGAGCAGTACTTC.

This sequence joins TRBV7-9 and TRBJ1-4; D uncertain. Per germline, CDR1 SEHNR and CDR2 FQNEAQ (reference sequence). The ends were cut back, 5 bases at V and 7 bases at J, with 14 bases in the middle. The CDR3 loop spans 14 amino acids. Here the CDR3 DNA reads TGTGCCAGCAGCGCGGAGGGAGTGGTTGAAAAACTGTTTTTT. Encoded protein: CASSAEGVVEKLFF.

V gene TRBV28 combines with J gene TRBJ2-1; 13 bases map to TRBD2. The CDR3 is 17 residues long. Germline CDR1 and CDR2: MDHEN and SYDVKM. After removal of 4 bases from V and 3 bases from J, the junction contained 6 bases not matched to a gene. As DNA, the CDR3 is TGTGCCAGCAGTTATGGACTAGCGGGAGATGGCTACAATGAGCAGTTCTTC. It yields the protein CASSYGLAGDGYNEQFF.

This sequence joins TRBV28 and TRBJ1-4; 9 bases match TRBD1. J gave up 1 base and V 4 bases, and 13 bases lay outside the gene matches. From germline, CDR1 is MDHEN and CDR2 SYDVKM. The CDR3 totals 19 residues. CDR3 sequence reads: CASSSLPQGAVGTNEKLFF. The CDR3 DNA reads as TGTGCCAGCAGTTCTCTTCCACAGGGGGCAGTTGGAACTAATGAAAAACTGTTTTTT.

The table lists this clone with a count of one. The rearrangement joins TRBV7-2 to TRBJ1-2, with D uncertain. CDR3 length: 17 residues. Germline V gives CDR1 SGHTA, CDR2 FQGNSA. V was pared by 11 bases and J by 2 bases, with 27 bases between. CDR3 in DNA: TGTGCCGGCGGCCCCGCCCACAGAAGCCCACCAAACTATGGCTACACCTTC. Translation gives CAGGPAHRSPPNYGYTF.

The V gene is TRBV7-6, the J gene TRBJ2-3, with D possibly being TRBD2 (5 bases). CDR3 length: 14 residues. Germline V gene lookup returns CDR1 SGHVS and CDR2 FNYEAQ. The V end lost 0 bases, the J end lost 5 bases, and 9 bases lay between the germline ends. CDR3: CASSLAGVGDTQYF. The CDR3 nucleotides are TGTGCCAGCAGCTTAGCGGGAGTTGGAGATACGCAGTATTTT.

The chain joins TRBV18 to TRBJ2-7; 10 positions agree with TRBD2. The CDR3 length is 17 residues. V lost 2 bases to trimming and J lost 5 bases; unmatched junction nucleotides: 12. Germline-derived CDR1 and CDR2 are KGHSH and LQKENI. The CDR3 loop reads CASSPAGLAGVFDEQYF. The CDR3 DNA reads TGTGCCAGCTCACCAGCAGGCCTAGCGGGAGTATTCGACGAGCAGTACTTC. Variable domain in full (rest from reference TRBV18 and TRBJ2-7): NAGVMQNPRHLVRRRGQEARLRCSPMKGHSHVYWYRQLPEEGLKFMVYLQKENIIDESGMPKERFSAEFPKEGPSILRIQQVVRGDSAAYFCASSPAGLAGVFDEQYFGPGTRLTVT.

The chain uses TRBV29-1 and TRBJ2-1; D is perhaps TRBD2 (5 bases). CDR1 is SQVTM and CDR2 is ANQGSEA in the germline V gene. The CDR3 extends over 14 amino acids. The V end was cut by 4 bases, the J end by 2 bases, with 12 bases between. This CDR3 reads CSVVNRGTYNEQFF. The CDR3 bases are TGCAGCGTTGTCAATCGGGGTACCTACAATGAGCAGTTCTTC.

This chain joins TRBV4-1 and TRBJ1-6; D call uncertain. CDR3 length: 15 amino acids. Germline values: CDR1 MGHRA, CDR2 YSYEKL. V was trimmed by 3 bases and J by 8 bases, leaving 14 bases between them. CDR3 DNA sequence: TGCGCCAGCAGCCAGCGTTTGGATCGGTATTCACCCCTCCACTTT. Translation gives CASSQRLDRYSPLHF.

The rearrangement uses TRBV27 and TRBJ2-7; possibly TRBD2 for D (5 bases). This CDR3 has 15 amino acids. Germline V gene lookup returns CDR1 MNHEY and CDR2 SMNVEV (reference sequence). V was trimmed by 3 bases and J by 5 bases, leaving 17 bases between them. CDR3 sequence reads: CASSLLGGKIHEQYF. In nucleotides, the CDR3 is TGTGCCAGCAGTTTGTTAGGAGGAAAGATCCACGAGCAGTACTTC.

This chain links TRBV7-2 with TRBJ1-5; D is uncertain. Germline CDR1 SGHTA, CDR2 FQGNSA. V was pared by 3 bases and J by 7 bases, with 16 bases between. The CDR3 loop spans 15 amino acids. The CDR3: CASSFTGPQPQPQHF. In DNA form, the CDR3 reads TGTGCCAGCAGCTTCACGGGCCCCCAGCCCCAGCCCCAGCATTTT. The entire variable domain, with the rest obtained from reference TRBV7-2 and TRBJ1-5, is as follows: GAGVSQSPSNKVTEKGKDVELRCDPISGHTALYWYRQSLGQGLEFLIYFQGNSAPDKSGLPSDRFSAERTGGSVSTLTIQRTQQEDSAVYLCASSFTGPQPQPQHFGDGTRLSIL.

V gene TRBV11-3 combines with J gene TRBJ2-7, with 11 bases that match TRBD2. V shed 5 bases, J shed 9 bases, and the junction held 3 bases outside the gene matches. This CDR3 is built from 12 residues. Germline values: CDR1 SGHNT, CDR2 YENEEA. CDR3 region: CASSTGLAGQYF. CDR3 DNA sequence: TGTGCCAGCAGCACCGGACTAGCGGGGCAGTACTTC.

The chain uses TRBV19 and TRBJ1-2; D gene uncertain. Germline V gene sequence: CDR1 LNHDA, CDR2 SQIVND (reference sequence). The CDR3 has 14 residues. V lost 7 bases and J lost 8, with 20 bases in between. CDR3 residues: CASTIDSPREGYTF. CDR3 DNA sequence: TGTGCCAGTACCATCGACTCCCCTCGTGAGGGCTACACCTTC.

The chain joins TRBV7-9 to TRBJ2-7; D uncertain. The V and J ends lost 5 bases and 0 bases respectively, with 5 bases between them. The germline gives CDR1 SEHNR, CDR2 FQNEAQ (reference sequence). The CDR3 covers 12 residues. CDR3 in amino acids: CASSISSYEQYF. The DNA of the CDR3 is TGTGCCAGCAGCATTTCCTCCTACGAGCAGTACTTC.

The V gene is TRBV6-5, the J gene TRBJ2-3; 9 bases match TRBD1. With V trimmed by 6 bases and J by 5 bases, 6 bases remained unmatched. This CDR3 spans 14 amino acids. The germline CDR1 and CDR2 sequences are MNHEY and SVGAGI. CDR3 nucleotide sequence: TGTGCCAGCAGAACCGGGACAGGGTTAGATACGCAGTATTTT. It yields the protein CASRTGTGLDTQYF.

The chain carries TRBV6-1 and TRBJ2-7, with no clear D. CDR1 is MNHNS and CDR2 is SASEGT in the germline V gene. The CDR3 sequence is 12 residues long. The V end was cut by 1 base, the J end by 5 bases, with 6 bases between. This CDR3 is CASSEVKHEQYF. In DNA form, the CDR3 reads TGTGCCAGCAGTGAAGTCAAGCACGAGCAGTACTTC.

This clone was seen just once. The genes are TRBV7-9 and TRBJ2-1; D is possibly TRBD2 (5 bases). Germline V gene lookup returns CDR1 SEHNR and CDR2 FQNEAQ (reference sequence). The CDR3 consists of 13 residues. V was pared by 4 bases and J by 8 bases, with 12 bases between. DNA for the CDR3: TGTGCCAGCAGCTCCGGGATAGTCCATGAGCAGTTCTTC. Translated: CASSSGIVHEQFF.